The 7 T cell receptor beta chains reported below all come from one sample, sequenced in a study of somatic mutations in cytotoxic T cells in rheumatoid arthritis. The method was immunoSEQ multiplex PCR; TCRdb's version includes in-frame clones alone and lacks a portion of them. This repertoire shows roughly 20,000 clones, around 86% found once; its top ten account for 13% to 15%. The sequenced sample was CD8+ T cells sorted from blood. These receptors were collected from an adult with rheumatoid arthritis.

This clone has a handful of counts. V gene TRBV18 combines with J gene TRBJ2-7, with 8 bases matching TRBD1. This CDR3 contains 16 residues. Trimming took 0 bases from V and 4 from J; bases not matched to a gene: 8. Germline V gene sequence: CDR1 KGHSH, CDR2 LQKENI. Here the CDR3 reads CASSPPRGQDKYEQYF. Here the CDR3 DNA reads TGTGCCAGCTCACCACCGCGGGGACAGGACAAATACGAGCAGTACTTC.

The chain is built from TRBV7-8 and TRBJ2-3; maybe TRBD2 (5 bases). The germline V and J ends were trimmed by 8 bases and 4 bases, with 19 bases remaining between them. Germline-derived CDR1 and CDR2 are SGHVS and FQNEAQ. This CDR3 has 15 amino acids. CDR3 sequence (DNA): TGTGCCAGCGGGTATGAAACTAGTCGCGCAGATACGCAGTATTTT. Its protein product is CASGYETSRADTQYF.

A few counts support this clone. The V and J genes are TRBV7-8 and TRBJ2-2, with a tentative D call TRBD2 (5 bases). The CDR3 is 16 amino acids. The V gene's germline CDR1 is SGHVS and CDR2 FQNEAQ. V lost 5 bases, J lost 6 bases, and 19 bases lay in between. As DNA, the CDR3 is TGTGCCAGCAGCCGAACGGTCCCCGGGATGGCCGGGGAGCTGTTTTTT. Its protein product is CASSRTVPGMAGELFF.

In nucleotides, the CDR3 is TGTGCCATGTCTCGTCAGGTGGATACGCAGTATTTT. Translated: CAMSRQVDTQYF. V usage is TRBV13 and J usage is TRBJ2-3; D is unresolved. Germline assignment: CDR1 PRHDT and CDR2 FYEKMQ (reference sequence). The CDR3 runs 12 residues. With 10 bases removed from V and 6 bases from J, the gap between germline ends came to 14 bases.

The V gene is TRBV6-5, the J gene TRBJ2-2; D gene uncertain. There are 15 residues in the CDR3. V shed 7 bases and J shed 3 bases, with 15 bases lying between them. Looked up from germline, CDR1 is MNHEY and CDR2 is SVGAGI. The CDR3 DNA sequence: TGTGCCAGCAAACCCCCGGGCCGGGACACCGGGGAGCTGTTTTTT. Its protein product is CASKPPGRDTGELFF.

The chain combines TRBV12-5 with TRBJ2-1, with 8 bases lining up with TRBD1. Losses at the gene ends were 5 bases for V and 4 bases for J; bases not matched to a gene: 7. The CDR3 spans 15 residues. CDR1 is LGHNT, CDR2 FRNRAP, per germline. CDR3 sequence: CASGPSGTGYNEQFF. In nucleotides, the CDR3 is TGTGCTAGTGGTCCCTCCGGGACAGGTTACAATGAGCAGTTCTTC.

This clone occurred once. The chain links TRBV9 to TRBJ2-3, with 13 positions matching TRBD2. Per germline, CDR1 SGDLS and CDR2 YYNGEE. The CDR3 runs to 19 residues. J was trimmed by 1 base and V by 4 bases; bases with no gene match: 12. CDR3 protein: CASSNRLAGGGEGTDTQYF. CDR3 coding DNA: TGTGCCAGCAGCAACCGACTAGCGGGAGGAGGGGAGGGCACAGATACGCAGTATTTT.